This T cell receptor beta chain was recorded in a study of response to subunit inactivated influenza vaccine. TCRdb re-called the RT-PCR reads through MiXCR, storing one row per CDR3 protein. The table has about 650,000 distinct CDR3 sequences, approximately 14% seen once; the top ten hold roughly 12%. As concerns this clonotype: Its target is not known.

This CDR3 spans 15 amino acids. Losses at the gene ends were 7 bases for V and 5 bases for J; bases not matched to a gene: 14. Notes on the study in general: A suggestion made by the authors is that each seasonal influenza vaccination recruits few new T cells.

The material sequenced was PBMCs from blood, taken about 13 days after vaccination. The chain joins TRBV12-3 or TRBV12-4 to TRBJ2-7; 7 nucleotides agree with TRBD2. This TCR came from a man between 50 and 59 years old who received an inactivated influenza vaccine. CDR3 residues: CASKLGGGTKNEQYF. Here the CDR3 DNA reads TGTGCCAGCAAACTGGGGGGGGGAACTAAGAACGAGCAGTACTTC.